This T cell receptor beta chain was captured in a study of blood T cell repertoires in COVID-19. The CDR3 is 13 residues long. The V and J ends lost 4 bases and 1 base, in that order; junction bases with no gene match: 1. Repertoires were generated with immunoSEQ multiplex PCR, while TCRdb's copy carries only in-frame clones and drops some. The sample includes roughly 46,000 clones, 88% of them seen just once. The sequence was collected from a human donor with active COVID-19. The donor label of this sample is uncertain. The sample comprised peripheral blood. The chain is built from TRBV12-3 or TRBV12-4 and TRBJ2-7; 7 bases match TRBD1. The CDR3 sequence: CASSWDRSYEQYF. In nucleotides, the CDR3 is TGTGCCAGCAGTTGGGACAGATCCTACGAGCAGTACTTC.